The clone carrying this T cell receptor (beta chain) showed up just once. The sample is drawn from a study of CD8 T cells in Susac syndrome. Germline lookup yields CDR1 SGHVS and CDR2 FQNEAQ. V dropped 3 bases and J dropped 4 bases, with 7 bases sitting between them. There are 13 residues in the CDR3. The RNA, 0.5 to 1 ug, was put through reverse transcription using random hexamers. Amplification of the TCR beta CDR3 was carried out by immunoSEQ multiplex PCR, which spanned a total of 54 Vbeta and 13 Jbeta segments. A single record per CDR3 protein comes from TCRdb applying MiXCR to the immunoSEQ multiplex PCR reads. The profile covers about 400,000 distinct CDR3 sequences, with approximately 85% appearing a single time and about 0.12% taken by the ten largest. Sequencing targeted TCR beta in T cells from blood (CD8+ and CD4+).

The rearrangement uses TRBV7-8 and TRBJ1-5, with TRBD1 as a possible D gene (5 bases). This TCR derives from a human donor with multiple sclerosis. Sequenced input: CD8+ T cells from PBMCs. CDR3 region: CASSFEGNQPQHF. In nucleotides, the CDR3 is TGTGCCAGCAGCTTTGAGGGGAATCAGCCCCAGCATTTT.